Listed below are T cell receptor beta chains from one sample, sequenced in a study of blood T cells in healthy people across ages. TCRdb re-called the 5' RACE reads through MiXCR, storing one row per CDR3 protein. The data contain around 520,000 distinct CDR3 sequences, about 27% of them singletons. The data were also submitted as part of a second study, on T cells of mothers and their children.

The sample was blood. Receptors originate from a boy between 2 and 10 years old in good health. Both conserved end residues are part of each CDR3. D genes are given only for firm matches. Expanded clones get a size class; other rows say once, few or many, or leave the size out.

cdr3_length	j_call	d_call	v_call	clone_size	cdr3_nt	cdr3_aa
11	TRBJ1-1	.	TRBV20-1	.	TGCAGTGCTAGAGTTTCCACTGAAGCTTTCTTT	CSARVSTEAFF
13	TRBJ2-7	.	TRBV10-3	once	TGTGCCATCGGCTCCCGCAGGAGCTACGAGCAGTACTTC	CAIGSRRSYEQYF
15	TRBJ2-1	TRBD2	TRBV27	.	TGTGCCACCCAGCCCAGGACTAGCGGTTACAATGAGCAGTTCTTC	CATQPRTSGYNEQFF
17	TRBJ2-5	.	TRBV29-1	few	TGCAGCGTCTCACAGGGAACTCGGGACTGGCGGTATGAGACCCAGTACTTC	CSVSQGTRDWRYETQYF
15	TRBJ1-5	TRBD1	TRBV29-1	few	TGCAGCGTTGGGTGGGACAGATATAGCAATCAGCCCCAGCATTTT	CSVGWDRYSNQPQHF
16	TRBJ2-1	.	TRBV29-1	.	TGCAGCGTTGAAAGAGGAACAGGGAGCTCCTACAATGAGCAGTTCTTC	CSVERGTGSSYNEQFF
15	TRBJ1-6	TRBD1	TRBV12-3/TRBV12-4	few	TGTGCCAGCAGCCTTGGGACAGGCGAGAATTCACCCCTCCACTTT	CASSLGTGENSPLHF
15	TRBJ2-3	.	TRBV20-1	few	TGCAGTGCTAGAGACCGCGATGAGGTTCGAGATACGCAGTATTTT	CSARDRDEVRDTQYF
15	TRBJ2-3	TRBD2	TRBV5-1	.	TGCGCCAGCAGCTTACTAGCGGGGGCTCCGGATACGCAGTATTTT	CASSLLAGAPDTQYF
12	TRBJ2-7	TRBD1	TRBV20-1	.	TGCAGTGCCACAGGGGTTGGGTACGAGCAGTACTTC	CSATGVGYEQYF
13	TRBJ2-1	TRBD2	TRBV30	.	TGTGCCTCGCTAGCGGGAGGTAGGAATGAGCAGTTCTTC	CASLAGGRNEQFF
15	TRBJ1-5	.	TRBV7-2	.	TGTGCCAGCAGCTTAGTGGCTGCTCCTAATCAGCCCCAGCATTTT	CASSLVAAPNQPQHF
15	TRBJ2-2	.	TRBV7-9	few	TGTGCCAGCAGCTTATTCGTGACAGCCACCGGGGAGCTGTTTTTT	CASSLFVTATGELFF
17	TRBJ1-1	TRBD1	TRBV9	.	TGTGCCAGCAGCTATACAGGGGGCGGTCCGATGAACACTGAAGCTTTCTTT	CASSYTGGGPMNTEAFF
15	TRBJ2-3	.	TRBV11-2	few	TGTGCCAGCAGCCCGGCACAGCCCCGAACAGATACGCAGTATTTT	CASSPAQPRTDTQYF
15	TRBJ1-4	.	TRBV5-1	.	TGCGCCAGCAGCTTGACCTGGGCTTTTAATGAAAAACTGTTTTTT	CASSLTWAFNEKLFF
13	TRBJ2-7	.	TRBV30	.	TGTGCCTGGAGTGTATCCAGGCTCTACGAGCAGTACTTC	CAWSVSRLYEQYF
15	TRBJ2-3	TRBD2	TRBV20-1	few	TGCAGTGCTAGACCCCGGCTAGCGGCCACAGATACGCAGTATTTT	CSARPRLAATDTQYF
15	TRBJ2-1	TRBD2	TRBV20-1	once	TGCAGTGCTAGCCCTAGCGGGAGCTCCTACAATGAGCAGTTCTTC	CSASPSGSSYNEQFF
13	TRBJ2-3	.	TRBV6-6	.	TGTGCCAGCACTCAAGAAACCGGAGATACGCAGTATTTT	CASTQETGDTQYF
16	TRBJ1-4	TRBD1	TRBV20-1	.	TGCAGTGCGAGGTCCGGACAGGGGGCTCCTAATGAAAAACTGTTTTTT	CSARSGQGAPNEKLFF
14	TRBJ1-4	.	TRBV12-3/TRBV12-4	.	TGTTCCAGCAGTCGACTCGGAGGGAATGAAAAACTGTTTTTT	CSSSRLGGNEKLFF
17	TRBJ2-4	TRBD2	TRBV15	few	TGTGCCACCAGCAGAGATATAGCGGGAGGAGGGCAAAACATTCAGTACTTC	CATSRDIAGGGQNIQYF
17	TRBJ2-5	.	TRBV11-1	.	TGTGCCAGCAGCTTCGGTGGGGCTCGACGGAAAAAAGAGACCCAGTACTTC	CASSFGGARRKKETQYF
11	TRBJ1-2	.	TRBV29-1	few	TGCAGCGTTGAATCAAGGGGTGGCTACACCTTC	CSVESRGGYTF
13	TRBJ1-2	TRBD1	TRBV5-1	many	TGCGCCAGCGGACAGGGGGTAGACTATGGCTACACCTTC	CASGQGVDYGYTF
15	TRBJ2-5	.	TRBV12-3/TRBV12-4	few	TGTACCAGCGGTCTCACCCTGTGGCAGGCAAAGACCCAGTACTTC	CTSGLTLWQAKTQYF
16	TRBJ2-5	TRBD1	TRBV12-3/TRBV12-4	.	TGTGCCAGCAGTAGCGGACAGGGGGCCTTTCAAGAGACCCAGTACTTC	CASSSGQGAFQETQYF
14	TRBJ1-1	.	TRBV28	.	TGTGCCAGCAGTTTTCGGGTTGAGCGGACTGAAGCTTTCTTT	CASSFRVERTEAFF